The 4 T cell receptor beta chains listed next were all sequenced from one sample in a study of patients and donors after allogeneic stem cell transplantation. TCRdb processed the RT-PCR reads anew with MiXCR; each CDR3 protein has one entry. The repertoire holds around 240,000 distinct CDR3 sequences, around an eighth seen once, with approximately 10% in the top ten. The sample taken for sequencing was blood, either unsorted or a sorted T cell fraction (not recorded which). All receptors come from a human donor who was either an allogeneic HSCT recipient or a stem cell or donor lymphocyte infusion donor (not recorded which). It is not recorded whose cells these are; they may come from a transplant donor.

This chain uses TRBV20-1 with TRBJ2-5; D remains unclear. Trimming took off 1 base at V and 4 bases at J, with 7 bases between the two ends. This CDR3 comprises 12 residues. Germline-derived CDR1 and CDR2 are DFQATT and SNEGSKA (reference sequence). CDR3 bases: TGCAGTGCTAGAGCCCCAGGAGAGACCCAGTACTTC. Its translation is CSARAPGETQYF.

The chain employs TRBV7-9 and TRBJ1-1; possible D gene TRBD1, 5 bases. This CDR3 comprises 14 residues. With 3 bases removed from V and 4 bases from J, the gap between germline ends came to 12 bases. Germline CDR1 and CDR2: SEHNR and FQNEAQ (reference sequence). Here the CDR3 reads CASSFGGSSTEAFF. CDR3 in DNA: TGTGCCAGCAGCTTCGGGGGGTCGAGCACTGAAGCTTTCTTT.

Here the CDR3 reads CASSPERQVEAFF. CDR3 bases: TGTGCCAGCTCACCCGAGAGACAGGTTGAAGCTTTCTTT. The chain carries TRBV18 and TRBJ1-1; tentative D call: TRBD1 (6 bases). V gave up 3 bases and J gave up 7 bases, with 12 bases separating them. Germline CDR1 and CDR2: KGHSH and LQKENI. CDR3 size: 13 residues. Combining the CDR3 with reference TRBV18 and TRBJ1-1 gives the whole variable domain NAGVMQNPRHLVRRRGQEARLRCSPMKGHSHVYWYRQLPEEGLKFMVYLQKENIIDESGMPKERFSAEFPKEGPSILRIQQVVRGDSAAYFCASSPERQVEAFFGQGTRLTVV.

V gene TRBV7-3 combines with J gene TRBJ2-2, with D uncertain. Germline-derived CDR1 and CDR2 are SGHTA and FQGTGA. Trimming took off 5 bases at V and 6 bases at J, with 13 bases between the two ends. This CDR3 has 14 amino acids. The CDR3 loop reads CASSTGPVAGELFF. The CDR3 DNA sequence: TGTGCCAGCAGCACCGGCCCGGTGGCCGGGGAGCTGTTTTTT.